This is a list of T cell receptor beta chains from one sample in a study of control samples from healthy donors and cancer patients. Produced via immunoSEQ multiplex PCR; TCRdb's table is partial and in-frame only. The sample shows over 50,000 clones, more than 95% of them seen only once. The sequencing input was blood. Receptors originate from a woman younger than 30 in good health. Each CDR3 is given with its conserved first and last residue.

TRBV28	TRBJ1-2	CASSLQAGPNYGYTF
TRBV28	TRBJ1-1	CASSLGGFEAFF
TRBV5-4	TRBJ1-1	CASSLGLLNTEAFF
TRBV2	TRBJ1-5	CASRRGTANQPQHF
TRBV2	TRBJ2-2	CASRGGPSGTGELFF
TRBV9	TRBJ2-3	CASSDGQGVDTQYF
TRBV18	TRBJ2-5	CASSPQAGETQYF
TRBV5-5	TRBJ1-3	CASSFPFGNTIYF
TRBV10-3	TRBJ1-2	CAISGEGRGIYGYTF
TRBV4-1	TRBJ1-1	CASSLDYPWWTEAFF
TRBV5-6	TRBJ2-3	CASSLVPNPDTQYF
TRBV4-1	TRBJ1-6	CASSQQGQRNSPLHF
TRBV27	TRBJ2-1	CASSSGLAGYNEQFF
TRBV28	TRBJ1-3	CASSLFGTAGNTIYF
TRBV19	TRBJ1-5	CASSIPGTGGRNQPQHF
TRBV15	TRBJ1-1	CATSRDDRGGGTEAFF
TRBV18	TRBJ1-1	CASSAEPEAFF
TRBV24-1	TRBJ1-4	CATSDPGTGGDEKLFF
TRBV2	TRBJ2-3	CASSGGYHRDTQYF
TRBV3-1/TRBV3-2	TRBJ2-7	CASSLFGEQYF
TRBV10-3	TRBJ2-1	CAIRGSDGEQFF
TRBV4-2	TRBJ2-5	CASSQDVQETQYF
TRBV28	TRBJ2-1	CASSSGGFSYNEQFF
TRBV7-9	TRBJ2-2	CASRDDYTGELFF
TRBV5-1	TRBJ1-6	CASSLSPGNSPLHF
TRBV5-1	TRBJ1-1	CASSLAGSGTEAFF
TRBV11-3	TRBJ2-1	CASSFHRGGVYNEQFF
TRBV12-3/TRBV12-4	TRBJ1-1	CASPKQGSAEAFF
TRBV6-5	TRBJ1-2	CASRQGEYDGYTF